The 18 T cell receptor beta chains presented below share a single source sample, sequenced in a study of blood T cell repertoires in COVID-19. Assay: immunoSEQ multiplex PCR; the TCRdb copy retains only in-frame clones and omits some. The sample includes 47,000 or so clones, under 90% of them seen just once. Sequenced input: peripheral blood. These TCRs come from a woman of 80 years or more with COVID-19, enrolled during active disease.

The sample holds a few counts of this clone. The rearrangement joins TRBV28 to TRBJ1-1, with 8 positions matching TRBD1. CDR3 length: 14 amino acids. The germline V gene encodes CDR1 MDHEN and CDR2 SYDVKM. The ends lost 3 bases at V and 4 bases at J; junction bases unmatched: 4. In DNA, the CDR3 is TGTGCCAGCAGTTTCCCACAGGGGGGCACTGAAGCTTTCTTT. Its translation: CASSFPQGGTEAFF.

The chain links TRBV6-2 or TRBV6-3 to TRBJ1-6; 7 bases match TRBD1. The CDR3 extends over 16 amino acids. Per germline, CDR1 MNHEY and CDR2 SVGEGT. Unmatched junction bases numbered 12, after V lost 6 bases and J lost 7 bases. This CDR3 reads CASSPTLTGKNSPLHF. In DNA, the CDR3 is TGTGCCAGCAGCCCCACGTTGACAGGGAAAAATTCACCCCTCCACTTT.

This clone turned up a few times. V and J are TRBV18 and TRBJ1-1; tentative D call: TRBD1 (5 bases). The CDR3 runs to 15 residues. Looked up from germline, CDR1 is KGHSH and CDR2 is LQKENI. V lost 0 bases and J 1 base, leaving 9 bases between the germline ends. CDR3 protein: CASSPPPGGNTEAFF. The CDR3 bases are TGTGCCAGCTCACCACCGCCGGGGGGGAACACTGAAGCTTTCTTT.

This chain joins TRBV7-9 and TRBJ2-3; TRBD2 agrees at 7 bases. V trimming: 5 bases; J trimming: 2 bases; junction bases outside the gene matches: 4. There are 14 residues in the CDR3. Germline CDR1 is SEHNR and CDR2 is FQNEAQ (reference sequence). This CDR3 is CASSPLAATDTQYF. In DNA, the CDR3 is TGTGCCAGCAGCCCCCTAGCGGCCACAGATACGCAGTATTTT.

The chain couples TRBV9 to TRBJ2-1, with 11 bases fitting TRBD2. Germline V gives CDR1 SGDLS, CDR2 YYNGEE. The V gene end was trimmed by 5 bases and the J gene end by 9 bases; junction bases not matched to a gene: 7. There are 14 residues in the CDR3. CDR3 DNA sequence: TGTGCCAGCAGTAAGACTAGCGGGATCGGTGAGCAGTTCTTC. As protein: CASSKTSGIGEQFF.

This clone was observed a single time. This chain connects TRBV6-5 to TRBJ2-7, with TRBD2 matching over 12 bases. CDR3 size: 15 residues. With 8 bases clipped from V and 3 bases from J, the junction kept 8 bases outside the gene matches. CDR1 is MNHEY and CDR2 is SVGAGI in the germline V gene. The CDR3 sequence is CASGETSGSFYEQYF. CDR3 sequence (DNA): TGTGCCAGCGGGGAGACTAGCGGGAGTTTCTACGAGCAGTACTTC.

This chain links TRBV11-2 with TRBJ2-7; 8 bases match TRBD2. J was trimmed by 2 bases and V by 2 bases; bases with no gene match: 2. The CDR3 spans 14 residues. The germline CDR1 and CDR2 sequences are SGHAT and FQNNGV. CDR3 coding DNA: TGTGCCAGCAGCTTAACGGGAGGGCCCTACGAGCAGTACTTC. Translating it yields CASSLTGGPYEQYF.

This clone has more than one count but fewer than ten. The J gene is TRBJ1-5, the V gene TRBV30; no definite D call. This CDR3 region has 13 residues. V was shortened by 0 bases and J by 6 bases, with 9 bases between the two germline ends. The V gene's germline CDR1 is GTSNPN and CDR2 SVGIG (reference sequence). The CDR3 bases are TGTGCCTGGAGTGTACTAGGGAGTCAGCCCCAGCATTTT. It codes for CAWSVLGSQPQHF.

The CDR3 sequence is CASSPFRTSGRKNTGELFF. In nucleotides, the CDR3 is TGTGCCAGCAGTCCATTCAGGACTAGCGGGAGGAAGAACACCGGGGAGCTGTTTTTT. The gene calls are TRBV3-1 (or the pseudogene TRBV3-2) and TRBJ2-2; 14 positions agree with TRBD2. The CDR3 totals 19 residues. In germline, CDR1 is LGHDT, CDR2 YNNKEL (reference sequence). The trim removed 6 bases at V and 1 base at J, leaving 10 bases unmatched.

The chain is built from TRBV19 and TRBJ2-7; TRBD1 matches at 7 bases. With V trimmed by 6 bases and J by 4 bases, 3 bases remained unmatched. The CDR3 sequence is 12 residues long. Germline assignment: CDR1 LNHDA and CDR2 SQIVND (reference sequence). CDR3 DNA: TGTGCCAGTAGGGGACAGAATTACGAGCAGTACTTC. Translated: CASRGQNYEQYF.

This chain joins TRBV19 and TRBJ1-2, with 8 bases identical to TRBD1. The trim removed 8 bases at V and 8 bases at J, leaving 16 bases unmatched. CDR3 length: 15 amino acids. Germline CDR1 is LNHDA and CDR2 is SQIVND (reference sequence). This CDR3 is CASYPRGQGSYGYTF. CDR3 coding DNA: TGTGCCAGTTATCCTCGTGGACAGGGTTCGTACGGCTACACCTTC.

The rearrangement uses TRBV12-3 or TRBV12-4 and TRBJ2-7; weak D call: TRBD2 (6 bases). CDR3 length: 13 residues. Trimming shortened V by 5 bases and J by 7 bases, and 15 bases separated the two germline ends. The CDR3 bases are TGTGCCAGCAGTCTCGCGGGAAAACAAGAGCAGTACTTC. It translates to CASSLAGKQEQYF.

The chain couples TRBV25-1 to TRBJ2-1, with D perhaps TRBD1 (7 bases). V was shortened by 8 bases and J by 0 bases, with 20 bases between the two germline ends. The CDR3 loop spans 17 amino acids. CDR1 is MGHDK and CDR2 is SYGVNS in the germline V gene. The CDR3 region is CASAGQRRGSSYNEQFF. In nucleotides, the CDR3 is TGTGCCAGCGCGGGACAGCGGCGTGGAAGCTCCTACAATGAGCAGTTCTTC.

The V gene is TRBV14, the J gene TRBJ1-1; D is uncertain. V lost 4 bases, J lost 0 bases, and 9 bases lay in between. The CDR3 runs 14 residues. Per germline, CDR1 SGHDN and CDR2 FVKESK. As DNA, the CDR3 is TGTGCCAGCAGCCTCCTAGCCGTGAACACTGAAGCTTTCTTT. Translating it yields CASSLLAVNTEAFF.

The rearrangement joins TRBV30 to TRBJ1-4; 8 positions agree with TRBD1. The length of the CDR3 is 14 residues. J gave up 5 bases and V 0 bases, and 2 bases lay outside the gene matches. Germline lookup yields CDR1 GTSNPN and CDR2 SVGIG (reference sequence). Here the CDR3 reads CAWSVHRGNEKLFF. CDR3 in DNA: TGTGCCTGGAGTGTACACAGGGGGAATGAAAAACTGTTTTTT.

This clone has more than one count but fewer than ten. This chain connects TRBV10-3 to TRBJ1-3; 9 bases fit TRBD1. Losses at the gene ends were 0 bases for V and 3 bases for J; bases not matched to a gene: 3. The germline gives CDR1 ENHRY, CDR2 SYGVKD. The CDR3 has 16 residues. The CDR3 DNA reads TGTGCCATCAGTGAGTCACAGGGGGCTTATGGAAACACCATATATTTT. Translated: CAISESQGAYGNTIYF.

This rearrangement joins TRBV5-1 to TRBJ2-7; possible D gene TRBD1, 6 bases. V lost 1 base, J lost 5 bases, and 13 bases lay in between. In germline, CDR1 is SGHRS, CDR2 YFSETQ. The CDR3 has 14 amino acids. CDR3 bases: TGCGCCAGCAGCTTGCCTTTGGACAGCAACGAGCAGTACTTC. Translated, it gives CASSLPLDSNEQYF.

The DNA for the CDR3 is TGTGCCAGCAGCCACGACATGAGCTCTGGGGCCAACGTCCTGACTTTC. Amino acid sequence: CASSHDMSSGANVLTF. This chain connects TRBV7-2 to TRBJ2-6; D call uncertain. The germline V and J ends were trimmed by 5 bases and 0 bases, with 11 bases remaining between them. Germline V CDR1 and CDR2: SGHTA, FQGNSA. This CDR3 region has 16 residues.